This TCR beta chain was retrieved from a study of CD8+ T cells in alopecia areata. As to this clone: Its antigen is currently unknown.

As to treatment: oral pan-JAK inhibitor, 5-10 mg twice daily. Peripheral blood samples and lesional scalp punch biopsies were obtained from alopecia areata patients. Overall study results and limits: As there was one nonresponder, how baseline CD8+ expansion relates to response remains uncertain. Patients displayed less clarity in TCR sharing than mice, a finding possibly related to HLA.

The length of the CDR3 is 13 residues. V was pared by 2 bases and J by 2 bases, with 6 bases between. Germline-derived CDR1 and CDR2 are LGHNA and YSLEER. RNA, once extracted, was reverse transcribed into cDNA for use as the sequencing template. Assay used: immunoSEQ multiplex PCR; TCRdb lists only in-frame clones, some missing. The sample yields about 270,000 clones, about three fifths seen once. Sequencing was performed on CD4+ T cells sorted from blood, taken around week 54, from a patient treated with tofacitinib. The source is a human donor with alopecia areata. This rearrangement joins TRBV4-3 to TRBJ2-5; D unresolved. CDR3: CASSQWLQETQYF. For the CDR3, the DNA is TGCGCCAGCAGCCAATGGTTACAAGAGACCCAGTACTTC.